This T cell receptor beta chain originates from a study of CD8 T cells in Susac syndrome. Trimming pared 0 bases from V and 4 bases from J, leaving 7 bases between. Germline V gene sequence: CDR1 SEHNR, CDR2 FQNEAQ (reference sequence). This CDR3 has 13 residues. Details on this clonotype: Its antigen is currently unknown.

After extraction with the RNeasy kit, about 0.5 to 1 ug of the RNA was reverse transcribed using random hexamers. Amplification of TCR beta CDR3 was carried out by immunoSEQ multiplex PCR, which covered 54 Vbeta and 13 Jbeta segments. Each CDR3 protein gets one entry after TCRdb re-called the immunoSEQ multiplex PCR reads with MiXCR. The data hold under 70,000 distinct CDR3 sequences, with 95% observed a single time. CD8+ and CD4+ T cells were negatively isolated; TEMRA cells were FACS-enriched. Study observations and caveats: Clonal expansion of CD8+ cells in Susac peaked in TEMRA cells (and in active patients).

Sample: CD8+ T cells from PBMCs. The rearrangement uses TRBV7-9 and TRBJ2-7, with D hard to call. The source of this sequence is a human donor with Susac syndrome. The CDR3 protein is CASSLAPRYEQYF. The CDR3 region has the DNA TGTGCCAGCAGCTTAGCGCCCCGTTACGAGCAGTACTTC.